Following are 12 T cell receptor beta chains from one sample sequenced in a study of cytomegalovirus exposure and HLA in healthy donors. 60 Vbeta and 13 Jbeta primers were used in PCR. This table comes from immunoSEQ multiplex PCR, and its TCRdb copy is limited to in-frame clones, with some not included. The table shows 130,000 to 150,000 clones, with about 80% occurring only once. The sequenced material came from PBMCs. The receptors stem from a middle-aged man in good health and CMV-seronegative.

The V call is TRBV5-6, the J call TRBJ2-3; the D gene is possibly TRBD2 (5 bases). CDR1 is SGHDT and CDR2 is YYEEEE in the germline V gene. Trimming removed 0 bases from V and 4 bases from J, with 9 bases in between. This CDR3 has 14 residues. The CDR3 DNA reads TGTGCCAGCAGCTTGGCGGAGAGGGCAGATACGCAGTATTTT. Translating it yields CASSLAERADTQYF.

This clone has just one count. V usage is TRBV7-9 and J usage is TRBJ2-7; D is ambiguous. V dropped 0 bases and J dropped 4 bases, with 7 bases sitting between them. This CDR3 has 13 residues. CDR1 and CDR2 (germline): SEHNR, FQNEAQ (reference sequence). The CDR3 region is CASSLAEAYEQYF. The CDR3 coding sequence is TGTGCCAGCAGCTTAGCTGAGGCATACGAGCAGTACTTC.

Points on this clone: Other DNA sequences from this sample encode an identical CDR3 as well. The chain combines TRBV18 with TRBJ1-1; maybe TRBD1 (6 bases). CDR3 length: 13 amino acids. Germline values: CDR1 KGHSH, CDR2 LQKENI. V was shortened by 6 bases and J by 1 base, with 9 bases between the two germline ends. The CDR3 region is CASSPTGNTEAFF. The CDR3 DNA follows: TGTGCCAGCTCCCCGACAGGGAACACTGAAGCTTTCTTT.

The V call is TRBV5-4, the J call TRBJ2-7; D perhaps matches TRBD1 (5 bases). The ends were cut back, 4 bases at V and 1 base at J, with 9 bases in the middle. CDR3 size: 13 residues. Germline values: CDR1 SGHNT, CDR2 YYREEE (reference sequence). CDR3 coding DNA: TGTGCCAGCAGCAAAGACAGTTCCTACGAGCAGTACTTC. Translation: CASSKDSSYEQYF.

This chain joins TRBV5-1 and TRBJ2-1; D not certain. CDR1 and CDR2 (germline): SGHRS, YFSETQ. The germline V and J ends were trimmed by 0 bases and 4 bases, with 11 bases remaining between them. The CDR3 has 15 amino acids. The CDR3 DNA is TGCGCCAGCAGCTTGGACGGCGGATCGTACAATGAGCAGTTCTTC. Translating it yields CASSLDGGSYNEQFF.

This chain uses TRBV7-9 with TRBJ2-5; 12 nucleotides line up with TRBD2. The CDR3 runs to 16 residues. Per the germline V gene, CDR1 is SEHNR and CDR2 is FQNEAQ (reference sequence). Trimming took 2 bases from V and 5 from J; bases not matched to a gene: 6. The CDR3: CASSLSSGGAGETQYF. In DNA, the CDR3 is TGTGCCAGCAGCTTATCTAGCGGGGGGGCCGGGGAGACCCAGTACTTC. The complete variable domain, with remaining parts taken from reference TRBV7-9 and TRBJ2-5, reads DTGVSQNPRHKITKRGQNVTFRCDPISEHNRLYWYRQTLGQGPEFLTYFQNEAQLEKSRLLSDRFSAERPKGSFSTLEIQRTEQGDSAMYLCASSLSSGGAGETQYFGPGTRLLVL.

This chain uses TRBV2 with TRBJ2-5; TRBD2 matches at 9 bases. CDR3 length: 15 residues. From germline, CDR1 is SNHLY and CDR2 FYNNEI. V was pared by 5 bases and J by 7 bases, with 11 bases of the junction left unmatched. CDR3 sequence reads: CASSPTSGAPGTQYF. CDR3 DNA: TGTGCCAGCAGTCCGACTAGCGGAGCCCCCGGGACCCAGTACTTC.

The chain links TRBV28 to TRBJ1-2; the match to TRBD1 covers 7 bases. This CDR3 has 15 residues. Looked up from germline, CDR1 is MDHEN and CDR2 is SYDVKM. J was trimmed by 4 bases and V by 3 bases; bases with no gene match: 8. DNA of the CDR3: TGTGCCAGCAGTTTGGGACAGTTCCAAACCTATGGCTACACCTTC. Amino acids: CASSLGQFQTYGYTF.

The CDR3 protein is CAISVTGTGDGYTF. CDR3 sequence (DNA): TGTGCCATCAGTGTAACCGGGACAGGGGACGGCTACACCTTC. The chain recombines TRBV10-3 with TRBJ1-2; TRBD1 agrees at 10 bases. The germline V gene has CDR1 ENHRY and CDR2 SYGVKD. The CDR3 spans 14 residues. V shed 4 bases and J 8 bases; nucleotides not matched to a gene: 7.

As to this clone: The germline gene is not matched at one end of the junction; a read error may be the cause. The chain links TRBV7-9 to TRBJ1-2; a possible D gene is TRBD1 (6 bases). The CDR3 runs 12 residues. Germline V CDR1 and CDR2: SEHNR, FQNEAQ (reference sequence). Here the CDR3 DNA reads TGTTCCAGCAGACAGGACGGCGTAAGCTACACCTTC. It codes for CSSRQDGVSYTF. The variable domain in full, completed from reference TRBV7-9 and TRBJ1-2, reads DTGVSQNPRHKITKRGQNVTFRCDPISEHNRLYWYRQTLGQGPEFLTYFQNEAQLEKSRLLSDRFSAERPKGSFSTLEIQRTEQGDSAMYLCSSRQDGVSYTFGSGTRLTVV.

This clone was counted once. The CDR3 DNA reads TGTGCCAGCAGCTCCACCGGGACACTTAGCTCTGGAAACACCATATATTTT. It is translated as CASSSTGTLSSGNTIYF. V is TRBV7-6 and J is TRBJ1-3; D possibly corresponds to TRBD1 (6 bases). The germline V gene encodes CDR1 SGHVS and CDR2 FNYEAQ. The CDR3 covers 17 residues. V was cut by 4 bases and J by 0 bases, with 16 bases left in between.

V usage is TRBV6-4 and J usage is TRBJ1-5; D not certain. The CDR3 length is 14 residues. Trimming removed 2 bases at V and 3 bases at J, with 8 bases between. Germline CDR1 is MRHNA and CDR2 is SNTAGT. The CDR3 spells CASSDGRHNQPQHF. Written as DNA, the CDR3 is TGTGCCAGCAGTGACGGCAGACACAATCAGCCCCAGCATTTT.